This entry lists 28 T cell receptor beta chains sequenced from one sample in a study of PD-L1 blockade in urothelial cancer. The protocol was immunoSEQ multiplex PCR, while the TCRdb copy is restricted to in-frame clones and leaves out a portion. This table holds some 60,000 clones, 70% to 90% found once. The specimen comprised PBMCs, sampled around atezolizumab (anti-PD-L1) treatment. Receptor source: a man in his fifties with urothelial cancer.

Comments on this clone: Other DNA sequences from this sample encode an identical CDR3 as well. The genes are TRBV28 and TRBJ1-5, with TRBD1 matching over 8 bases. Germline V lookup: CDR1 MDHEN, CDR2 SYDVKM. Trimming cost V 0 bases and J 2 bases; bases outside gene matches: 0. This CDR3 is 15 amino acids long. This chain's CDR3 is CASSLWTGGNQPQHF. CDR3 DNA: TGTGCCAGCAGTTTATGGACAGGGGGCAATCAGCCCCAGCATTTT.

This clone was recorded a few times. V is TRBV28 and J is TRBJ1-1; TRBD1 matches 7 bases. The CDR3 has 14 amino acids. V was clipped by 5 bases and J by 1 base; unmatched bases: 4. Germline CDR1 MDHEN, CDR2 SYDVKM. CDR3 protein: CASSPGGGNTEAFF. The CDR3 region has the DNA TGTGCCAGCAGTCCAGGGGGTGGGAACACTGAAGCTTTCTTT.

In this sample, this clone turned up once. The V gene is TRBV7-9, the J gene TRBJ1-5, with 9 bases lining up with TRBD1. V shed 5 bases and J 3 bases; nucleotides not matched to a gene: 8. Germline V CDR1 and CDR2: SEHNR, FQNEAQ (reference sequence). The CDR3 is 16 residues long. The CDR3 nucleotides are TGTGCCAGCAGCGTGGCCGGGACAGGGTTCAATCAGCCCCAGCATTTT. This gives the protein CASSVAGTGFNQPQHF.

This sequence joins TRBV30 and TRBJ1-1, with unresolved D. The CDR3 is made up of 13 amino acids. Trimming left V 3 bases short and J 5 bases short, with 13 bases between. CDR1 is GTSNPN, CDR2 SVGIG, per germline (reference sequence). The CDR3 nucleotides are TGTGCCTGGAGAGGGTCGGGGAGGACTGAAGCTTTCTTT. Translation: CAWRGSGRTEAFF.

This chain connects TRBV4-2 to TRBJ2-2, with a weak D call TRBD1 (6 bases). Trimming removed 1 base from V and 0 bases from J, with 12 bases in between. Germline V CDR1 and CDR2: LGHNA, YNFKEQ. The CDR3 extends over 17 amino acids. The CDR3 region has the DNA TGTGCCAGCAGCCAAGCACAGGGACCTTCGAACACCGGGGAGCTGTTTTTT. The encoded protein is CASSQAQGPSNTGELFF.

The chain employs TRBV18 and TRBJ2-2, with 8 bases matching TRBD2. V lost 2 bases and J lost 1; bases outside the gene matches: 0. This CDR3 contains 15 residues. CDR1 and CDR2 from the germline V gene are KGHSH and LQKENI. The CDR3 sequence is CASSPSGGNTGELFF. The CDR3 bases are TGTGCCAGCTCACCAAGCGGGGGGAACACCGGGGAGCTGTTTTTT.

The chain employs TRBV7-2 and TRBJ1-5, with a weak D call TRBD1 (5 bases). V was trimmed by 5 bases and J by 4 bases, leaving 21 bases between them. Germline V gene data show CDR1 as SGHTA and CDR2 as FQGNSA. CDR3 size: 17 residues. CDR3 in DNA: TGTGCCAGCAGCACAGCCCCGGGACCGGGGAGGAATCAGCCCCAGCATTTT. The encoded protein is CASSTAPGPGRNQPQHF.

The chain has TRBV6-5 and TRBJ1-4; no firm D call. Trimming took 0 bases from V and 0 from J, leaving 5 bases between them. Per the germline V gene, CDR1 is MNHEY and CDR2 is SVGAGI. There are 15 residues in the CDR3. The CDR3 DNA follows: TGTGCCAGCAGTTACTCTGCGGCAACTAATGAAAAACTGTTTTTT. Protein product: CASSYSAATNEKLFF.

J is TRBJ1-4 and V is TRBV10-3, with a weak D call TRBD1 (5 bases). Trimming removed 0 bases at V and 5 bases at J, with 10 bases between. CDR3 length equals 15 residues. The germline V gene has CDR1 ENHRY and CDR2 SYGVKD. The DNA of the CDR3 is TGTGCCATCAGTGAGTCGTCAGGGAGGAATGAAAAACTGTTTTTT. Protein sequence: CAISESSGRNEKLFF.

J is TRBJ2-2 and V is TRBV15, with TRBD1 matching over 9 bases. Looked up from germline, CDR1 is LNHNV and CDR2 is YYDKDF (reference sequence). Trimming removed 1 base from V and 5 bases from J; junction bases left unmatched: 8. The length of the CDR3 is 17 residues. The CDR3 DNA follows: TGTGCCACCAGCAGAGTTAAGGGACAGGGACAAACCGGGGAGCTGTTTTTT. Residues: CATSRVKGQGQTGELFF.

V gene TRBV23-1 combines with J gene TRBJ2-7; 12 bases fit TRBD2. TRBV23-1 is filed as an ORF, its function uncertain. V lost 3 bases to trimming and J lost 3 bases; unmatched junction nucleotides: 3. The CDR3 covers 15 residues. The CDR3 here is CASSHGLAGFYEQYF. The DNA for the CDR3 is TGCGCCAGCAGTCACGGACTAGCGGGGTTCTACGAGCAGTACTTC.

V is TRBV6-5 and J is TRBJ2-7; TRBD2 aligns across 7 bases. J was trimmed by 2 bases and V by 4 bases; bases with no gene match: 8. This CDR3 has 15 amino acids. Germline V CDR1 and CDR2: MNHEY, SVGAGI. The CDR3 DNA is TGTGCCAGCAGTTTTGGTCGCGGGAGCGCCTACGAGCAGTACTTC. Amino acids: CASSFGRGSAYEQYF.

The chain combines TRBV6-6 with TRBJ1-6; weak D call: TRBD1 (5 bases). The CDR3 totals 15 residues. Germline CDR1 is MNHNY and CDR2 is SVGAGI (reference sequence). The V end lost 0 bases, the J end lost 8 bases, and 11 bases lay between the germline ends. The CDR3 loop reads CASSYSWQGDSPLHF. CDR3 nucleotides: TGTGCCAGCAGTTACTCGTGGCAGGGTGATTCACCCCTCCACTTT.

To note about this clone: The sample carries other DNA sequences with the same CDR3. The chain is built from TRBV4-2 and TRBJ2-7, with D tentatively TRBD1 (5 bases). The CDR3 has 15 residues. CDR1 is LGHNA and CDR2 is YNFKEQ in the germline V gene. V lost 0 bases to trimming and J lost 0 bases, with 9 bases between them. For the CDR3, the DNA is TGTGCCAGCAGCCAAGAGGGGCAGGGCTCCTACGAGCAGTACTTC. Amino acid sequence: CASSQEGQGSYEQYF.

For the CDR3, the DNA is TGTGCCAGCAGCTTAGTAGAACTGATCCAAGAGACCCAGTACTTC. Its translation: CASSLVELIQETQYF. This chain uses TRBV7-8 with TRBJ2-5; no definite D call. This CDR3 is built from 15 residues. Trimming shortened V by 1 base and J by 1 base, and 10 bases separated the two germline ends. Germline-derived CDR1 and CDR2 are SGHVS and FQNEAQ.

The genes are TRBV10-3 and TRBJ2-3, with TRBD1 matching 7 bases. The germline CDR1 and CDR2 sequences are ENHRY and SYGVKD. This CDR3 is 14 amino acids long. The junction had 5 bases not matched to a gene; V was cut back by 4 bases and J by 4 bases. The CDR3: CAISGQGESDTQYF. The CDR3 bases are TGTGCCATCAGTGGACAGGGAGAGTCAGATACGCAGTATTTT.

CDR3 amino acids: CASSFPPGIAGVGDTQYF. In DNA form, the CDR3 reads TGTGCCAGCAGTTTCCCCCCCGGGATAGCGGGAGTCGGGGATACGCAGTATTTT. This chain connects TRBV28 to TRBJ2-3; 9 nucleotides match TRBD2. Germline lookup yields CDR1 MDHEN and CDR2 SYDVKM. Trimming removed 3 bases from V and 6 bases from J; junction bases left unmatched: 16. This CDR3 comprises 18 residues. The full variable domain, rest sourced from reference TRBV28 and TRBJ2-3, is DVKVTQSSRYLVKRTGEKVFLECVQDMDHENMFWYRQDPGLGLRLIYFSYDVKMKEKGDIPEGYSVSREKKERFSLILESASTNQTSMYLCASSFPPGIAGVGDTQYFGPGTRLTVL.

This rearrangement joins TRBV18 to TRBJ1-1; 8 nucleotides agree with TRBD1. The germline V gene has CDR1 KGHSH and CDR2 LQKENI. The V gene end was trimmed by 2 bases and the J gene end by 5 bases; junction bases not matched to a gene: 7. The CDR3 covers 15 residues. CDR3: CASSPTGGLRTEAFF. The CDR3 nucleotides read TGTGCCAGCTCACCAACAGGGGGATTGAGGACTGAAGCTTTCTTT.

The V and J genes are TRBV7-9 and TRBJ1-6; perhaps TRBD1 as D (6 bases). The CDR3 totals 16 residues. Trimming stripped 5 bases from V and 10 bases from J, with 21 bases between. Germline V gene lookup returns CDR1 SEHNR and CDR2 FQNEAQ (reference sequence). CDR3 sequence (DNA): TGTGCCAGCAGCCCCCCTCCTACAGGGTTCAACTCACCCCTCCACTTT. It translates to CASSPPPTGFNSPLHF.

This chain uses TRBV2 with TRBJ2-4; 7 positions match TRBD1. Trimming cost V 6 bases and J 0 bases; bases outside gene matches: 20. This CDR3 has 20 amino acids. CDR1 is SNHLY, CDR2 FYNNEI, per germline. The CDR3 DNA is TGTGCCAGCAGGGCCGGACAGGAGCTATGGGGTACGGGAGCCAAAAACATTCAGTACTTC. It specifies CASRAGQELWGTGAKNIQYF.

This chain links TRBV11-2 with TRBJ1-1; 12 bases align to TRBD1. Losses at the gene ends were 1 base for V and 11 bases for J; bases not matched to a gene: 5. The CDR3 runs to 14 residues. From germline, CDR1 is SGHAT and CDR2 FQNNGV. The CDR3 nucleotides are TGTGCCAGCAGCTTAGGGGACAGGGGGCTGAGTGCTTTCTTT. Encoded protein: CASSLGDRGLSAFF.

Note on this clone: The junction shows a germline mismatch at one end, possibly a read error. The chain employs TRBV7-7 and TRBJ1-3; D is unclear. Germline CDR1 and CDR2: SSHAT and FNYEAQ (reference sequence). The CDR3 sequence is 13 residues long. The CDR3 loop reads CASSVCFGNTIYF. DNA of the CDR3: TGTGCTAGCAGCGTCTGTTTCGGGAACACCATATATTTT.

This clone is a singleton in its sample. CDR3 sequence (DNA): TGTGCCAGCAGTTCGACCGCAATAACAGGGCGCTATGGCTACACCTTC. Protein: CASSSTAITGRYGYTF. The chain is built from TRBV28 and TRBJ1-2, with a tentative D call TRBD1 (6 bases). Germline V CDR1 and CDR2: MDHEN, SYDVKM. The CDR3 has 16 amino acids. V was shortened by 4 bases and J by 4 bases, with 19 bases between the two germline ends.

The V gene is TRBV5-1, the J gene TRBJ2-1; D is possibly TRBD1 (6 bases). The V gene lost 4 bases and the J gene lost 6 bases, with 20 bases spanning the gap. The CDR3 has 16 residues. Germline CDR1 and CDR2: SGHRS and YFSETQ. CDR3 sequence: CASSTEAGTTTNEQFF. The CDR3 DNA reads TGCGCCAGCAGCACTGAGGCCGGGACAACCACCAATGAGCAGTTCTTC.

Comment on this clone: In the same sample, other DNA sequences code for this CDR3. The chain combines TRBV5-6 with TRBJ1-2; D might be TRBD1 (5 bases). The V end was cut by 4 bases, the J end by 6 bases, with 10 bases between. CDR1 is SGHDT, CDR2 YYEEEE, per germline. The CDR3 has 12 amino acids. CDR3 region: CASSLWGDGYTF. The CDR3 DNA is TGTGCCAGCAGCCTATGGGGGGATGGCTACACCTTC.

V and J are TRBV28 and TRBJ2-2, with 12 positions matching TRBD2. V gave up 9 bases and J gave up 9 bases; unmatched junction bases: 5. The germline gives CDR1 MDHEN, CDR2 SYDVKM. The CDR3 contains 13 residues. CDR3 amino acids: CASSSGRARELFF. The CDR3 nucleotides are TGTGCCAGTTCTAGCGGGAGGGCCCGGGAGCTGTTTTTT.

This clone has just one count. The chain links TRBV5-1 to TRBJ1-5, with 7 nucleotides matching TRBD1. Germline V CDR1 and CDR2: SGHRS, YFSETQ. Germline trimming cut 3 bases from V and 6 bases from J; bases unmatched to any gene: 9. This CDR3 contains 15 residues. The CDR3 nucleotides read TGCGCCAGCAGCTACGGAGGGGGCCAAGGTCAGCCCCAGCATTTT. This encodes CASSYGGGQGQPQHF. Full variable domain (rest looked up from reference TRBV5-1 and TRBJ1-5): KAGVTQTPRYLIKTRGQQVTLSCSPISGHRSVSWYQQTPGQGLQFLFEYFSETQRNKGNFPGRFSGRQFSNSRSEMNVSTLELGDSALYLCASSYGGGQGQPQHFGDGTRLSIL.

The V and J genes are TRBV27 and TRBJ1-2, with D unclear. In germline, CDR1 is MNHEY, CDR2 SMNVEV (reference sequence). The CDR3 is 15 residues long. Between the trimmed V and J ends, which lost 6 bases and 0 bases, there was a span of 14 bases. The chain's CDR3 is CASSPAATANYGYTF. CDR3 in DNA: TGTGCCAGCAGCCCCGCGGCCACCGCTAACTATGGCTACACCTTC.